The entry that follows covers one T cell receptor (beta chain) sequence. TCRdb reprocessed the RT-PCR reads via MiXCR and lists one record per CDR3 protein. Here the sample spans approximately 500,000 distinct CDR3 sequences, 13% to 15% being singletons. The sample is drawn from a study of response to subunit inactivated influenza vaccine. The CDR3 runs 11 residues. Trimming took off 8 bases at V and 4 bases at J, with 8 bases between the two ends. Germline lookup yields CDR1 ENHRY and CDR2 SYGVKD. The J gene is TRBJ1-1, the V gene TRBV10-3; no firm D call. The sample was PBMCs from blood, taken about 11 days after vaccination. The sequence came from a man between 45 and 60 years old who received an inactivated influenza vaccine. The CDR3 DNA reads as TGTGCCATCCAAGAGGGCACTGAAGCTTTCTTT. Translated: CAIQEGTEAFF.